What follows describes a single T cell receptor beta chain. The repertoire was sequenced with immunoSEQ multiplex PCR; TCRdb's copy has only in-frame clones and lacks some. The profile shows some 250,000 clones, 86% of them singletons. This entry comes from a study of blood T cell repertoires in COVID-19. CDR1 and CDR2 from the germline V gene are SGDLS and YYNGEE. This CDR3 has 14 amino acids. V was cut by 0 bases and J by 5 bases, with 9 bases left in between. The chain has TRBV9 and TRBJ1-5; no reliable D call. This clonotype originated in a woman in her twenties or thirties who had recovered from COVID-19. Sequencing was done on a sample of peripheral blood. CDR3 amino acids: CASSVGGGDQPQHF. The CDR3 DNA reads TGTGCCAGCAGCGTAGGGGGAGGCGATCAGCCCCAGCATTTT. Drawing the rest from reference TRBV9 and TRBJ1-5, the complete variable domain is DSGVTQTPKHLITATGQRVTLRCSPRSGDLSVYWYQQSLDQGLQFLIQYYNGEERAKGNILERFSAQQFPDLHSELNLSSLELGDSALYFCASSVGGGDQPQHFGDGTRLSIL.